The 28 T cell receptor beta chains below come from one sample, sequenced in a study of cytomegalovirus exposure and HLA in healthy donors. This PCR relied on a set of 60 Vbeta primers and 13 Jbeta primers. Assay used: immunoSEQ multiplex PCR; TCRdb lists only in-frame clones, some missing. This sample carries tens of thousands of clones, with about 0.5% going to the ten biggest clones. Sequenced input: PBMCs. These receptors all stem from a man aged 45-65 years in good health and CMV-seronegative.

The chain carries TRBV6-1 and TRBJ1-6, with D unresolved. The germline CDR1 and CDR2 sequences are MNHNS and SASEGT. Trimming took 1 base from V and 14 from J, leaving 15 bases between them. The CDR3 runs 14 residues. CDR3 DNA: TGTGCCAGCAGTGAAGGTAGGAGCCGTCGAACCCTCCACTTT. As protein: CASSEGRSRRTLHF.

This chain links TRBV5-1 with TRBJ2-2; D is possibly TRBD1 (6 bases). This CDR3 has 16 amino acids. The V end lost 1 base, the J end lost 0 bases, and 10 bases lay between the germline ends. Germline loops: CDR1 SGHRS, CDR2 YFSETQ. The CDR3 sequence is CASSLRGSTNTGELFF. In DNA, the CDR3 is TGCGCCAGCAGCTTGAGGGGGTCGACGAACACCGGGGAGCTGTTTTTT.

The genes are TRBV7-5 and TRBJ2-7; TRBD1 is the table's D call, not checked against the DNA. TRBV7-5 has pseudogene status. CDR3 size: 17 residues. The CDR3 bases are TGTGCCAGAAGCTTAGCGGAAAGGCAGGGGTTTACCTACGAGCAGTACTTC. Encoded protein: CARSLAERQGFTYEQYF.

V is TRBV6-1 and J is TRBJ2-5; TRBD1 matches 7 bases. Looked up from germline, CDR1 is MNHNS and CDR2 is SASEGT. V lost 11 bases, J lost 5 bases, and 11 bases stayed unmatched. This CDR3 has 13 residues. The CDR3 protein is CAALNRGEETQYF. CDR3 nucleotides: TGTGCCGCCCTAAACAGGGGCGAGGAGACCCAGTACTTC.

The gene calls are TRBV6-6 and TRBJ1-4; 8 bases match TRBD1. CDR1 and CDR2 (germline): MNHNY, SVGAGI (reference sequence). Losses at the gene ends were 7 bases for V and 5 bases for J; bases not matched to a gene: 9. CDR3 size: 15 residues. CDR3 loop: CASTGRTGINEKLFF. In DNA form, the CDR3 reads TGTGCCAGCACCGGACGGACAGGGATCAATGAAAAACTGTTTTTT.

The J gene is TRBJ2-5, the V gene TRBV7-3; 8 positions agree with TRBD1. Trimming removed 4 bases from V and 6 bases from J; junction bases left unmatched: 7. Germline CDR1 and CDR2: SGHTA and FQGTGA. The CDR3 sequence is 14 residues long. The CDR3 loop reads CASSSGQAGKTQYF. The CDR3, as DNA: TGTGCCAGCAGCTCGGGACAGGCCGGGAAGACCCAGTACTTC.

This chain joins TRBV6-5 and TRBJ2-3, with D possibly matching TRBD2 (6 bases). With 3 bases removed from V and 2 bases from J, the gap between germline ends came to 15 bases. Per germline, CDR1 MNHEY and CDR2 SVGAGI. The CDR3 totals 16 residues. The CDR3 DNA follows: TGTGCCAGCAGTTATTATAGCGGACGCTCCACAGATACGCAGTATTTT. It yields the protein CASSYYSGRSTDTQYF.

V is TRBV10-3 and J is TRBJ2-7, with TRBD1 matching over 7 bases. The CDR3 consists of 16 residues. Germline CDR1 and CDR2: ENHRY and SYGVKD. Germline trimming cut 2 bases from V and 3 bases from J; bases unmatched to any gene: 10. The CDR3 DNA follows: TGTGCCATCAGTGAGACTAACAGGGGTAGGATCTACGAGCAGTACTTC. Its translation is CAISETNRGRIYEQYF.

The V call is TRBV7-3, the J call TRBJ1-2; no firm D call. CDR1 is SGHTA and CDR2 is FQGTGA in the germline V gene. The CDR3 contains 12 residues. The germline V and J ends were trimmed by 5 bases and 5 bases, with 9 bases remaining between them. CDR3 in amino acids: CASSLNGYGYTF. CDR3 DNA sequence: TGTGCCAGCAGCCTAAACGGGTATGGCTACACCTTC.

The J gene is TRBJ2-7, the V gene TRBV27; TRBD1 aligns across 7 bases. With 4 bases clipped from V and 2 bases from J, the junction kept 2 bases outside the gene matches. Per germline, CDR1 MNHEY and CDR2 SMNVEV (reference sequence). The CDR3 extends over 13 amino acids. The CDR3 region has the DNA TGTGCCAGCAGTTGGCAGGGGGCCTACGAGCAGTACTTC. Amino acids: CASSWQGAYEQYF.

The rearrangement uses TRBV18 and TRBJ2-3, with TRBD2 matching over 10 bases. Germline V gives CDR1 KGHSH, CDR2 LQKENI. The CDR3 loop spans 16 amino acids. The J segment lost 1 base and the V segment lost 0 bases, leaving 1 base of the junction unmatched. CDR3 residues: CASSPPLAGGTDTQYF. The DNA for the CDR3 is TGTGCCAGCTCACCACCGCTAGCGGGGGGCACAGATACGCAGTATTTT.

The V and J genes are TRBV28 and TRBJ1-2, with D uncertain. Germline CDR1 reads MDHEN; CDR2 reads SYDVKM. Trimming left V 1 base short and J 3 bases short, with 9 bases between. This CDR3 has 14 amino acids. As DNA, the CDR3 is TGTGCCAGCAGTTTATTGGCGGAACACTATGGCTACACCTTC. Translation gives CASSLLAEHYGYTF.

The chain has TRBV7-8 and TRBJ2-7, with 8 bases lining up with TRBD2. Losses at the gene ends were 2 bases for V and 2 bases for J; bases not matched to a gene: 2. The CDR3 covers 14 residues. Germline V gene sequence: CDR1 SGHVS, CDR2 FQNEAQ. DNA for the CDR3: TGTGCCAGCAGCTTAACTAGCGGCGCCTACGAGCAGTACTTC. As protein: CASSLTSGAYEQYF.

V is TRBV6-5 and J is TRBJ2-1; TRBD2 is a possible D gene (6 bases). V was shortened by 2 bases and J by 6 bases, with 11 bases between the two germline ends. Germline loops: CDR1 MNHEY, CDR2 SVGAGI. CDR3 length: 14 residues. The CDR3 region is CASSYGGWVNEQFF. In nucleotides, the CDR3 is TGTGCCAGCAGTTACGGGGGGTGGGTCAATGAGCAGTTCTTC.

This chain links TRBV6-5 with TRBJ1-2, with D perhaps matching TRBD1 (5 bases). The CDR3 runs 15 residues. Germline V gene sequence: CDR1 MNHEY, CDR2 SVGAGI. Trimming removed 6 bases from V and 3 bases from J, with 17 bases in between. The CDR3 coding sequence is TGTGCCAGCAGGGGGACTTCCCGGGGCCACTATGGCTACACCTTC. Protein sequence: CASRGTSRGHYGYTF.

As DNA, the CDR3 is TGTGCCAGCAGCCACCAGGGGAACTATGGCTACACCTTC. Amino acids: CASSHQGNYGYTF. The chain recombines TRBV13 with TRBJ1-2; possibly TRBD1 for D (6 bases). Deletions cut 5 bases from V and 2 bases from J, with 9 bases between. The CDR3 has 13 residues. Germline lookup yields CDR1 PRHDT and CDR2 FYEKMQ (reference sequence). Full variable domain (outside the CDR3, taken from reference TRBV13 and TRBJ1-2): AAGVIQSPRHLIKEKRETATLKCYPIPRHDTVYWYQQGPGQDPQFLISFYEKMQSDKGSIPDRFSAQQFSDYHSELNMSSLELGDSALYFCASSHQGNYGYTFGSGTRLTVV.

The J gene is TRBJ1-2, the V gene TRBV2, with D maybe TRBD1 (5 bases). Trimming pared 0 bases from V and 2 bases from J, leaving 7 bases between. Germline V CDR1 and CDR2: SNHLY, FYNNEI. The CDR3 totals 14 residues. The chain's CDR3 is CASSEAGGNYGYTF. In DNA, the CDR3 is TGTGCCAGCAGTGAAGCGGGGGGGAACTATGGCTACACCTTC.

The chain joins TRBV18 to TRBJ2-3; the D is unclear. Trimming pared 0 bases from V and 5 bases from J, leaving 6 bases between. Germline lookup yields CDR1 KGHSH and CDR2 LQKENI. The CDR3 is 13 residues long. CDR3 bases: TGTGCCAGCTCACCACCTAGTATAGATACGCAGTATTTT. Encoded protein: CASSPPSIDTQYF.

CDR3 amino acids: CASSPRQGIPYEQYF. The CDR3 bases are TGTGCCAGCAGCCCCCGACAGGGAATCCCCTACGAGCAGTACTTC. This rearrangement joins TRBV7-8 to TRBJ2-7; 7 nucleotides align to TRBD1. CDR3 length equals 15 residues. V lost 5 bases, J lost 2 bases, and 9 bases stayed unmatched. Germline V gene sequence: CDR1 SGHVS, CDR2 FQNEAQ.

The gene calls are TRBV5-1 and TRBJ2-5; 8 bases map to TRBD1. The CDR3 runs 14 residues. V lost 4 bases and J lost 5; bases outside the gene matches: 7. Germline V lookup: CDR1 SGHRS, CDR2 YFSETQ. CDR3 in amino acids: CASSVHRGMETQYF. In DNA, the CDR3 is TGCGCCAGCAGCGTACACAGGGGGATGGAGACCCAGTACTTC.

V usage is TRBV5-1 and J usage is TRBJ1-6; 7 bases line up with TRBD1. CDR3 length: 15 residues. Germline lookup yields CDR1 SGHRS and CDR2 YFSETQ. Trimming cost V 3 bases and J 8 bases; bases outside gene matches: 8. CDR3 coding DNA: TGCGCCAGCAGCTCGGAAGGGGACAGCTATTCACCCCTCCACTTT. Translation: CASSSEGDSYSPLHF.

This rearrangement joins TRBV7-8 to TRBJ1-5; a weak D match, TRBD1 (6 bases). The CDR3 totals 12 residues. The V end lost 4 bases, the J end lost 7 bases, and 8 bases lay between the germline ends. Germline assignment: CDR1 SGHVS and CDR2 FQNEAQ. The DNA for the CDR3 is TGTGCCAGCAGCTCAGGGGACCAGCCCCAGCATTTT. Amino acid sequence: CASSSGDQPQHF.

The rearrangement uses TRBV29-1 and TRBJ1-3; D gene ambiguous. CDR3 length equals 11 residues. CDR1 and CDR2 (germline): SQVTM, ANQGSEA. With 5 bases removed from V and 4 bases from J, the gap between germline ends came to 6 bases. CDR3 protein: CSVTIGNTIYF. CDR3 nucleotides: TGCAGCGTTACTATCGGAAACACCATATATTTT.

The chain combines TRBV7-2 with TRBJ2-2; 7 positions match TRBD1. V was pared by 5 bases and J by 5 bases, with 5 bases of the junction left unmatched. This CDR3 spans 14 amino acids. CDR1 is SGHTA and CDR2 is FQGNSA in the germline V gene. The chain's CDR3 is CASSPTGATGELFF. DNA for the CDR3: TGTGCCAGCAGCCCTACAGGGGCGACCGGGGAGCTGTTTTTT.

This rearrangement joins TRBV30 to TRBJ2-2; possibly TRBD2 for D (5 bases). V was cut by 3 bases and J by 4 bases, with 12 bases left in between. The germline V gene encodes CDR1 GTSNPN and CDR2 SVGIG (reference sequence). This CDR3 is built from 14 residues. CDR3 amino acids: CAWRRGSRTGELFF. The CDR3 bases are TGTGCCTGGAGGCGAGGGTCACGCACCGGGGAGCTGTTTTTT.

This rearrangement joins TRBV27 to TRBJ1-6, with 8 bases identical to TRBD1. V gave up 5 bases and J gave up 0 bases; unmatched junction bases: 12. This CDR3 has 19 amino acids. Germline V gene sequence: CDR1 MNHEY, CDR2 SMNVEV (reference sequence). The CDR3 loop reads CASSQWTGRGSSYNSPLHF. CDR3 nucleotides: TGTGCCAGCAGTCAATGGACAGGGAGAGGGAGCTCCTATAATTCACCCCTCCACTTT.

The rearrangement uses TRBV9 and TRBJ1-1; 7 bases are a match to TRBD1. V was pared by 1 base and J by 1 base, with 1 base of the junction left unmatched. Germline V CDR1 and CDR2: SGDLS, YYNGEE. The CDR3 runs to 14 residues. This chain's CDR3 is CASSVWTGNTEAFF. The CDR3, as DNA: TGTGCCAGCAGCGTATGGACAGGGAACACTGAAGCTTTCTTT.

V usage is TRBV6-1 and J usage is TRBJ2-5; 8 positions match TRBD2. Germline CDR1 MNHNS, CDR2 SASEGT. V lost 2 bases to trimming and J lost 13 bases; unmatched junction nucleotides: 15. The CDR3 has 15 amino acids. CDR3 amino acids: CASSESGGLGPTRYF. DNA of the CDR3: TGTGCCAGCAGTGAATCGGGGGGGTTAGGTCCTACTCGGTACTTC.